The present T cell receptor beta chain was sequenced within a study of T cell responses to AZD1222 COVID-19 vaccine. Sequencing was performed with immunoSEQ multiplex PCR; in TCRdb, only in-frame clones are kept and a portion is missing. In the table there are some 180,000 clones, 85% to 95% of which are singletons. The receptor comes from an adult in good health. The sequences come from peripheral blood, collected on day 0 of AZD1222 vaccination.

The CDR3: CASRQRTDYEQYF. CDR3 in DNA: TGTGCCAGCAGACAACGCACGGACTACGAGCAGTACTTC. This chain links TRBV6-5 with TRBJ2-7; D unclear. CDR3 length: 13 amino acids. Trimming removed 6 bases at V and 3 bases at J, with 12 bases between. The germline V gene has CDR1 MNHEY and CDR2 SVGAGI.